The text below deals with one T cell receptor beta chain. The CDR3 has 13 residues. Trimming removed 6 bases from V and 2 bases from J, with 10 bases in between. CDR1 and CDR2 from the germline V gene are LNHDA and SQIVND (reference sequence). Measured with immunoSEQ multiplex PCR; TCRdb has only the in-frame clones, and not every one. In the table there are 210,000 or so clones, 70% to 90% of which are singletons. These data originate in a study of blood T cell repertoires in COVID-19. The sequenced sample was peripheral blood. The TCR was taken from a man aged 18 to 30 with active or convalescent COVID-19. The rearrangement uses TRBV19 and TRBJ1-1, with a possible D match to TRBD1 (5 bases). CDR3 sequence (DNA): TGTGCCAGTAGCGAAGGACATAACACTGAAGCTTTCTTT. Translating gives CASSEGHNTEAFF. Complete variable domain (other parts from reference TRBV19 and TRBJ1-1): DGGITQSPKYLFRKEGQNVTLSCEQNLNHDAMYWYRQDPGQGLRLIYYSQIVNDFQKGDIAEGYSVSREKKESFPLTVTSAQKNPTAFYLCASSEGHNTEAFFGQGTRLTVV.